The 9 T cell receptor beta chains below come from one sample, sequenced in a study of blood T cell repertoires in COVID-19. Clones were read by immunoSEQ multiplex PCR, and TCRdb kept only the in-frame ones, dropping some. The repertoire holds 250,000 or so clones, about 80% seen once, with 1.9% in the top ten. The sample comprised peripheral blood. These receptors were collected from a man aged 25-45 years who had recovered from COVID-19.

The rearrangement uses TRBV18 and TRBJ2-1; 7 bases line up with TRBD1. Trimming removed 5 bases from V and 12 bases from J; junction bases left unmatched: 13. The CDR3 covers 14 residues. Germline values: CDR1 KGHSH, CDR2 LQKENI. The CDR3 region has the DNA TGTGCCAGCTCATCCGGGACAGACCGCGTTTGGCAGTTCTTC. This encodes CASSSGTDRVWQFF.

The CDR3 bases are TGTGCCAGCAGCTCCCTCTATGGCTACACCTTC. Protein sequence: CASSSLYGYTF. V and J are TRBV7-9 and TRBJ1-2; no firm D call. Trimming cost V 4 bases and J 4 bases, with 4 bases left between them. The CDR3 extends over 11 amino acids. Germline CDR1 is SEHNR and CDR2 is FQNEAQ (reference sequence).

The V call is TRBV7-9, the J call TRBJ2-7; D gene ambiguous. Trimming took 1 base from V and 3 from J, leaving 10 bases between them. Germline CDR1 is SEHNR and CDR2 is FQNEAQ (reference sequence). The CDR3 spans 14 residues. CDR3 bases: TGTGCCAGCAGCTTAGAGTCTACAGACTACGAGCAGTACTTC. It is translated as CASSLESTDYEQYF.

The chain joins TRBV3-1 (or the pseudogene TRBV3-2) to TRBJ1-6, with a possible D match to TRBD1 (6 bases). Trimming cost V 2 bases and J 0 bases, with 8 bases left between them. Germline V gene lookup returns CDR1 LGHDT and CDR2 YNNKEL (reference sequence). The length of the CDR3 is 16 residues. The DNA for the CDR3 is TGTGCCAGCAGCCAAATGGACAGCTCCTATAATTCACCCCTCCACTTT. Protein sequence: CASSQMDSSYNSPLHF.

J is TRBJ2-3 and V is TRBV9; TRBD2 is a possible D gene (7 bases). Germline V gives CDR1 SGDLS, CDR2 YYNGEE. The length of the CDR3 is 15 residues. V lost 0 bases, J lost 4 bases, and 12 bases lay in between. This CDR3 is CASSVDWRGPDTQYF. The CDR3 DNA reads as TGTGCCAGCAGCGTAGATTGGCGGGGGCCAGATACGCAGTATTTT.

This chain connects TRBV4-2 to TRBJ2-3; 7 nucleotides line up with TRBD2. CDR1 and CDR2 (germline): LGHNA, YNFKEQ. Trimming cost V 0 bases and J 4 bases; bases outside gene matches: 4. The length of the CDR3 is 15 residues. CDR3 DNA: TGTGCCAGCAGCCAAGAGGGAGGGGAGCCAGATACGCAGTATTTT. Translated: CASSQEGGEPDTQYF.

CDR3 sequence (DNA): TGCAGCGCCGTGGGCCCGAACTGGTCGGTAAACACTGAAGCTTTCTTT. Residues: CSAVGPNWSVNTEAFF. The rearrangement joins TRBV29-1 to TRBJ1-1, with unresolved D. Per the germline V gene, CDR1 is SQVTM and CDR2 is ANQGSEA. The CDR3 length is 16 residues. V was trimmed by 7 bases and J by 2 bases, leaving 23 bases between them. The complete variable domain, with remaining parts taken from reference TRBV29-1 and TRBJ1-1, reads SAVISQKPSRDICQRGTSLTIQCQVDSQVTMMFWYRQQPGQSLTLIATANQGSEATYESGFVIDKFPISRPNLTFSTLTVSNMSPEDSSIYLCSAVGPNWSVNTEAFFGQGTRLTVV.

The chain has TRBV5-4 and TRBJ1-1, with 8 nucleotides matching TRBD1. CDR3 size: 14 residues. Germline V CDR1 and CDR2: SGHNT, YYREEE (reference sequence). The V and J ends lost 4 bases and 4 bases, in that order; junction bases with no gene match: 6. In nucleotides, the CDR3 is TGTGCCAGCAGCCAGGACAGGGTGGTCACTGAAGCTTTCTTT. Amino acid sequence: CASSQDRVVTEAFF.

The V call is TRBV6-5, the J call TRBJ1-2; 11 nucleotides agree with TRBD1. The CDR3 runs 16 residues. Germline CDR1 reads MNHEY; CDR2 reads SVGAGI. After removal of 0 bases from V and 6 bases from J, the junction contained 6 bases not matched to a gene. DNA of the CDR3: TGTGCCAGCAGTTACTCGCGGGACAGGGGGTCTCATGGCTACACCTTC. Its protein product is CASSYSRDRGSHGYTF.